Following are 9 T cell receptor beta chains from one sample sequenced in a study of Tregs in tolerant kidney transplant recipients (dated by TCRdb to between 2018 and 2021). The transplants used related donors with nonmyeloablative bone marrow transplantation, and mixed chimerism in the human trials was transient. The library was built by means of the immunoSEQ multiplex PCR assay. TCRdb took this table from immuneACCESS and kept in-frame rearrangements with V and J called. Such tables lack part of the clones; where checked against another copy, unresolved V genes explain under half of the gap, and the rest is unexplained. The record for this sample contains tens of thousands of clones. The leading ten clones occupy approximately 1.7% of the sample. This specimen was CD4+ T cells from blood (PBMCs), taken 24 months after the transplant. Receptor source: a human patient who received a combined kidney and bone marrow transplant. In patients who had a transplant, some T cells may come from the graft donor.

Remarks on this clone: Sequencing ends 3 residues short of the CDR3 end; the germline J gene provides the rest. The chain links TRBV5-1 to TRBJ1-5; TRBD1 matches 9 bases. J gave up 2 bases and V 0 bases, and 3 bases lay outside the gene matches. This CDR3 contains 16 residues. Germline-derived CDR1 and CDR2 are SGHRS and YFSETQ. The CDR3 spells CASSLGTGDGNQPQHF. CDR3 DNA, as far as it was read: TGCGCCAGCAGCTTGGGGACAGGGGATGGCAATCAGCCC.

For this clone: The read ends 3 residues shy of where the CDR3 ends; the end is completed using the germline J gene. The rearrangement joins TRBV20-1 to TRBJ2-1; TRBD2 matches at 14 bases. With 1 base clipped from V and 0 bases from J, the junction kept 8 bases outside the gene matches. This CDR3 region has 19 residues. CDR1 is DFQATT and CDR2 is SNEGSKA in the germline V gene (reference sequence). The chain's CDR3 is CSARVQTSGRVSSYNEQFF. The CDR3 bases that were read are TGCAGTGCTAGAGTTCAGACTAGCGGGAGGGTCAGCTCCTACAATGAG.

Comments on this clone: The CDR3 end lies 3 residues beyond the end of the read and is filled in from the germline J gene. The chain is built from TRBV10-3 and TRBJ1-4; tentatively, D is TRBD1 (5 bases). V lost 9 bases to trimming and J lost 6 bases, with 8 bases between them. Germline assignment: CDR1 ENHRY and CDR2 SYGVKD. There are 11 residues in the CDR3. CDR3 in amino acids: CAMTTDEKLFF. Partial CDR3 DNA: TGTGCCATGACGACAGATGAAAAA.

As for this clone: With the read ending 3 residues before the CDR3 end, the germline J gene is used to fill in that end. The chain combines TRBV5-1 with TRBJ2-2; 7 bases fit TRBD2. CDR3 length: 14 amino acids. CDR1 SGHRS and CDR2 YFSETQ come from the germline V gene. Losses at the gene ends were 7 bases for V and 0 bases for J; bases not matched to a gene: 3. The sequenced part of the CDR3 DNA is TGCGCCAGCTCCGGGACTACGAACACCGGGGAG. This codes for CASSGTTNTGE. The whole CDR3 region reads CASSGTTNTGELFF.

On this clone itself: The read comes to an end 3 residues before the CDR3 does, leaving the germline J gene to fill in the end. The chain links TRBV20-1 to TRBJ2-7; possible D gene TRBD1, 6 bases. CDR1 DFQATT and CDR2 SNEGSKA come from the germline V gene (reference sequence). Trimming took off 3 bases at V and 3 bases at J, with 12 bases between the two ends. This CDR3 is 13 amino acids long. Partial CDR3 DNA: TGCAGTGCTAGTTCGACAGGTATCTACGAG. Residues: CSASSTGIYE. The full CDR3 is CSASSTGIYEQYF.

For this clone: The read gets to within 3 residues of the CDR3 end, and the germline J gene fills in the rest. The chain employs TRBV7-2 and TRBJ2-3, with TRBD2 as a possible D gene (5 bases). There are 15 residues in the CDR3. Deletions cut 5 bases from V and 6 bases from J, with 18 bases between. The germline CDR1 and CDR2 sequences are SGHTA and FQGNSA. The sequenced CDR3 bases are TGTGCCAGCAGCGCCCCGGGGATCTGGGTGGATACG. It translates to CASSAPGIWVDT. The CDR3 reads in full as CASSAPGIWVDTQYF.

In the case of this clone: The DNA ends 3 residues before the CDR3 does, and the rest of the CDR3 is filled in from the germline J gene. This chain joins TRBV20-1 and TRBJ2-7, with D possibly TRBD2 on 5 matching bases. V lost 3 bases and J lost 1, with 22 bases in between. The V gene's germline CDR1 is DFQATT and CDR2 SNEGSKA (reference sequence). The CDR3 runs 17 residues. The part of the CDR3 DNA that was read is TGCAGTGCTAGTGAAGGGATCGGCGGGTGGAGGTCCTACGAG. Amino acids: CSASEGIGGWRSYE. The entire CDR3 reads CSASEGIGGWRSYEQYF.

The DNA read from the CDR3 is TGTGCCAGCAGCTCGGACAGAACAGATACG. Its protein is CASSSDRTDT. The whole CDR3 reads CASSSDRTDTQYF. V and J are TRBV11-3 and TRBJ2-3; TRBD1 might be the D (6 bases). Sequencing ends 3 residues short of the CDR3 end; the germline J gene provides the rest. V lost 4 bases, J lost 3 bases, and 8 bases lay in between. The CDR3 has 13 residues. Germline V gene data show CDR1 as SGHNT and CDR2 as YENEEA.

Remarks on this clone: The read is 3 residues too short to cover the CDR3 end, so that end is filled in from the germline J gene. This chain links TRBV7-3 with TRBJ2-3; D is undetermined. Germline CDR1 reads SGHTA; CDR2 reads FQGTGA. The CDR3 is 15 residues long. V was shortened by 2 bases and J by 1 base, with 10 bases between the two germline ends. CDR3 sequence: CASSLDGSGTDTQYF. The part of the CDR3 DNA that was read is TGTGCCAGCAGCTTAGACGGGTCGGGCACAGATACG.